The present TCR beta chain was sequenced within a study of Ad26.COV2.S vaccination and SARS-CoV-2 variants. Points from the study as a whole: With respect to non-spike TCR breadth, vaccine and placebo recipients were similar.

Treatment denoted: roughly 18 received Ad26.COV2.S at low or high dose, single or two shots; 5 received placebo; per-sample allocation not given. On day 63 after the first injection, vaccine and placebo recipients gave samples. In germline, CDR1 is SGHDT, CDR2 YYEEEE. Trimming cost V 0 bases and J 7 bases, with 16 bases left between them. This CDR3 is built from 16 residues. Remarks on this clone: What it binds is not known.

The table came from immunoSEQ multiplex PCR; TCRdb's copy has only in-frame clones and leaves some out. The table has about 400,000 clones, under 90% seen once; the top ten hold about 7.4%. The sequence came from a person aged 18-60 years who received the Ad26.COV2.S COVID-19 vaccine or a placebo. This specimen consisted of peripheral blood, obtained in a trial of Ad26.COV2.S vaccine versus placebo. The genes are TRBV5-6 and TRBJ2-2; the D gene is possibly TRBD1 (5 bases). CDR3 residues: CASSLDGSRRGGELFF. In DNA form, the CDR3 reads TGTGCCAGCAGCTTGGATGGCTCACGAAGGGGCGGGGAGCTGTTTTTT.